One sample yielded the 5 T cell receptor beta chains listed below, sequenced in a study of CD8+ T cells in alopecia areata. Treatment noted: oral pan-JAK inhibitor, 5-10 mg twice daily. After isolation, RNA underwent reverse transcription to generate cDNA as the sequencing template. Generated by immunoSEQ multiplex PCR, the TCRdb table keeps only in-frame clones and is missing some. The table includes approximately 160,000 clones, about 60% detected once. The sequencing here drew on CD4+ T cells sorted from blood, taken at week 24, from a patient treated with tofacitinib. The receptors come from a human donor with alopecia areata.

The chain is built from TRBV15 and TRBJ2-3, with 7 bases aligning to TRBD2. CDR3 length equals 13 residues. Germline V gene lookup returns CDR1 LNHNV and CDR2 YYDKDF (reference sequence). V lost 8 bases to trimming and J lost 2 bases; unmatched junction nucleotides: 4. Written as DNA, the CDR3 is TGTGCCACCCGGGGGGTACCCACAGATACGCAGTATTTT. It yields the protein CATRGVPTDTQYF. The variable domain in full, completed from reference TRBV15 and TRBJ2-3, reads DAMVIQNPRYQVTQFGKPVTLSCSQTLNHNVMYWYQQKSSQAPKLLFHYYDKDFNNEADTPDNFQSRRPNTSFCFLDIRSPGLGDTAMYLCATRGVPTDTQYFGPGTRLTVL.

V is TRBV30 and J is TRBJ2-2, with TRBD1 matching 9 bases. CDR3 length: 15 amino acids. V was clipped by 0 bases and J by 5 bases; unmatched bases: 4. The germline gives CDR1 GTSNPN, CDR2 SVGIG (reference sequence). This CDR3 reads CAWSVGDRVTGELFF. The CDR3 DNA follows: TGTGCCTGGAGTGTTGGGGACAGGGTTACCGGGGAGCTGTTTTTT.

The chain has TRBV5-1 and TRBJ2-5; D possibly corresponds to TRBD2 (5 bases). Germline CDR1 is SGHRS and CDR2 is YFSETQ. V lost 4 bases, J lost 3 bases, and 10 bases lay in between. CDR3 length: 13 residues. CDR3 in amino acids: CASSGQRKETQYF. In DNA, the CDR3 is TGCGCCAGCAGCGGTCAGCGGAAAGAGACCCAGTACTTC.

This clone occurred a few times. This chain joins TRBV27 and TRBJ1-1; no firm D call. Deletions cut 5 bases from V and 4 bases from J, with 29 bases between. This CDR3 comprises 19 residues. CDR1 MNHEY and CDR2 SMNVEV come from the germline V gene (reference sequence). CDR3 amino acids: CASSRAPVNQDVLGTEAFF. The DNA for the CDR3 is TGTGCCAGCAGTCGCGCGCCTGTAAACCAGGACGTACTTGGCACTGAAGCTTTCTTT.

This chain joins TRBV10-3 and TRBJ2-6; D not resolved. The CDR3 consists of 13 residues. Germline loops: CDR1 ENHRY, CDR2 SYGVKD. Trimming removed 1 base from V and 3 bases from J, with 1 base in between. The CDR3, as DNA: TGTGCCATCAGTGAGTTTGGGGCCAACGTCCTGACTTTC. It yields the protein CAISEFGANVLTF.